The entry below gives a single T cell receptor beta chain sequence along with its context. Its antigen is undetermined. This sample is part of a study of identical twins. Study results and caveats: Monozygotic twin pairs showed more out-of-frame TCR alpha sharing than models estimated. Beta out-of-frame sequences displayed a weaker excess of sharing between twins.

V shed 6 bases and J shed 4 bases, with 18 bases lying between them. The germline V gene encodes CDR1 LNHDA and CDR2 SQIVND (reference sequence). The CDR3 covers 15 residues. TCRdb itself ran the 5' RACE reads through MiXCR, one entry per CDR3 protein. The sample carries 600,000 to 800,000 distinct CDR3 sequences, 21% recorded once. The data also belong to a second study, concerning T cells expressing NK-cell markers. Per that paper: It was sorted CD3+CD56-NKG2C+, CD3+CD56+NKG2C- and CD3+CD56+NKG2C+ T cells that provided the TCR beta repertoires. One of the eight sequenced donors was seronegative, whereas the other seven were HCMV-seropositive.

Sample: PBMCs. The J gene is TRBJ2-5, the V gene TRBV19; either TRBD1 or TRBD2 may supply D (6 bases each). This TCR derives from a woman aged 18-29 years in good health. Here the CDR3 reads CASSIGGRFRETQYF. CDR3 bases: TGTGCCAGTAGCATCGGGGGCAGATTCCGAGAGACCCAGTACTTC. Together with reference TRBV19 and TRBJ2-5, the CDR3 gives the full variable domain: DGGITQSPKYLFRKEGQNVTLSCEQNLNHDAMYWYRQDPGQGLRLIYYSQIVNDFQKGDIAEGYSVSREKKESFPLTVTSAQKNPTAFYLCASSIGGRFRETQYFGPGTRLLVL.